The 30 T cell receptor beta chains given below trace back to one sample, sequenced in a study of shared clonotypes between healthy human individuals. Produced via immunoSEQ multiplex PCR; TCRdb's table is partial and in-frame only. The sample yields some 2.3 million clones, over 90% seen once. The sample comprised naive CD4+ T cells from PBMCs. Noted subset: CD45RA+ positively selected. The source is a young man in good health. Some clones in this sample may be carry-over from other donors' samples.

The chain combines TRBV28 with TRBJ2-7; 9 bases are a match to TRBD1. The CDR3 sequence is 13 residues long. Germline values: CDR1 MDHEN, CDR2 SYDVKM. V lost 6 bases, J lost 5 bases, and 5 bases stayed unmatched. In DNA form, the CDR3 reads TGTGCCAGCAGACGACAGGGGGTTGACGAGCAGTACTTC. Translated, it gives CASRRQGVDEQYF.

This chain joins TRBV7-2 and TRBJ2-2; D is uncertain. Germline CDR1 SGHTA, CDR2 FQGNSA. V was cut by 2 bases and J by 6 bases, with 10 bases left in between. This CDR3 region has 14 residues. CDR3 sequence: CASSLQIGAGELFF. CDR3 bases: TGTGCCAGCAGCTTACAGATTGGGGCCGGGGAGCTGTTTTTT.

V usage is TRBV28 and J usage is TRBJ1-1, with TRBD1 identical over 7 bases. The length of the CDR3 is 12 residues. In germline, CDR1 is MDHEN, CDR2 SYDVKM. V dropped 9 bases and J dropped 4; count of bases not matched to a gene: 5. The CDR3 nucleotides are TGTGCCAGTTTACAGGGGACCACTGAAGCTTTCTTT. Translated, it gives CASLQGTTEAFF.

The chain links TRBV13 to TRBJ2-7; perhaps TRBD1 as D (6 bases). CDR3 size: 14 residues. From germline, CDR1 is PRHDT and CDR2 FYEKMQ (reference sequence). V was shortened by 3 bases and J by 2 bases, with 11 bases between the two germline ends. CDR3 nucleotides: TGTGCCAGCAGCTTTAACCGGGACACCTACGAGCAGTACTTC. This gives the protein CASSFNRDTYEQYF.

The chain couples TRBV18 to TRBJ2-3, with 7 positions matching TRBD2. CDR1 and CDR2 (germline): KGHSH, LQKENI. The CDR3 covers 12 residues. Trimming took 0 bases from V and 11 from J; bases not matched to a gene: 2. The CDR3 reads CASSPPGGEQYF. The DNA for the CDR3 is TGTGCCAGCTCACCACCGGGAGGGGAGCAGTATTTT.

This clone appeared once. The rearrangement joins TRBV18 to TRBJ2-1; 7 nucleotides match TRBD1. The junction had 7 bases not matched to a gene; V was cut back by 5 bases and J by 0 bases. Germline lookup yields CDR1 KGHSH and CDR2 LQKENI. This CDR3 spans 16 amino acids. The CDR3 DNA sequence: TGTGCCAGCTCATCTCAAGGGGGCGCCTCCTACAATGAGCAGTTCTTC. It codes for CASSSQGGASYNEQFF.

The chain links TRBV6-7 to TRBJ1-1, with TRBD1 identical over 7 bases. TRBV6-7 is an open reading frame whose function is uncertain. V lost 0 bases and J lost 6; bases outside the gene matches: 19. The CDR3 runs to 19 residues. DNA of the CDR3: TGTGCCAGCAGTTACTCGACTCCCTCCGGGACAGCCAGTACCCCTGAAGCTTTCTTT. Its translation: CASSYSTPSGTASTPEAFF.

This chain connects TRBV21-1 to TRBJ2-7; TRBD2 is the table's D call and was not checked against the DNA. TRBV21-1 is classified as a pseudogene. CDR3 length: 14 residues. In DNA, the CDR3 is TGTGCCAGCACCCCTGGTGGGACTCCCCACGAGCAGTACTTC. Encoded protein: CASTPGGTPHEQYF.

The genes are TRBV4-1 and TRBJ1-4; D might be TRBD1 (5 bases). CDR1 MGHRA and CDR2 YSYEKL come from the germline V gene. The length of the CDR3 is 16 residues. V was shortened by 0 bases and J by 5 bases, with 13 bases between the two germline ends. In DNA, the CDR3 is TGCGCCAGCAGCCAAGATCGGGGGACCTTCAATGAAAAACTGTTTTTT. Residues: CASSQDRGTFNEKLFF.

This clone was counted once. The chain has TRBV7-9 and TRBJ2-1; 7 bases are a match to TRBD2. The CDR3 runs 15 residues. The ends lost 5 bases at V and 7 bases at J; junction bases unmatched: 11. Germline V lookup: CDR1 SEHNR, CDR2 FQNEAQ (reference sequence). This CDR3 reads CASSRSGAAGNEQFF. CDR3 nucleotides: TGTGCCAGCAGCAGGAGCGGGGCCGCTGGGAATGAGCAGTTCTTC.

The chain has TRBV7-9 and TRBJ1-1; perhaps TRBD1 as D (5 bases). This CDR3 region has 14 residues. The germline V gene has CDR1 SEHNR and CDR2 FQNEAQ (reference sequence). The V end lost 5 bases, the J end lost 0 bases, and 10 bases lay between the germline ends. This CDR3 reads CASSTGRVNTEAFF. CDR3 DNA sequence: TGTGCCAGCAGCACGGGACGTGTGAACACTGAAGCTTTCTTT. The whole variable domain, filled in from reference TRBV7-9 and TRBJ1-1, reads DTGVSQNPRHKITKRGQNVTFRCDPISEHNRLYWYRQTLGQGPEFLTYFQNEAQLEKSRLLSDRFSAERPKGSFSTLEIQRTEQGDSAMYLCASSTGRVNTEAFFGQGTRLTVV.

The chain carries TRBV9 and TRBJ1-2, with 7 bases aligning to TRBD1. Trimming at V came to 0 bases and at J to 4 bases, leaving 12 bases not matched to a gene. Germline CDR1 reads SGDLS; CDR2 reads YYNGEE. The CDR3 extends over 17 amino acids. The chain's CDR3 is CASSVEVSQGGSYGYTF. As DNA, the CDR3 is TGTGCCAGCAGCGTAGAAGTGAGTCAGGGGGGATCCTATGGCTACACCTTC.

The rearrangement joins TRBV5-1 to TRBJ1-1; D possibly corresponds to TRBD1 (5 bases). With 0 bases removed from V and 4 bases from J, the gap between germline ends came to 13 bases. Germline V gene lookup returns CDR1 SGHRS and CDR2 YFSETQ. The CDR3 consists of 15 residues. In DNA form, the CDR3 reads TGCGCCAGCAGCTTGGAGGCAGGGACTTTCACTGAAGCTTTCTTT. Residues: CASSLEAGTFTEAFF.

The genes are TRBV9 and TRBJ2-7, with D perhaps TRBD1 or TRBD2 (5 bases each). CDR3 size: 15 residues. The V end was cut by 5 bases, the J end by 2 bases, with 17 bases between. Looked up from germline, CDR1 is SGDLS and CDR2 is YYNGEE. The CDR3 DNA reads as TGTGCCAGCAGGGAGGCCGGGACCGATACCTACGAGCAGTACTTC. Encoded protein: CASREAGTDTYEQYF.

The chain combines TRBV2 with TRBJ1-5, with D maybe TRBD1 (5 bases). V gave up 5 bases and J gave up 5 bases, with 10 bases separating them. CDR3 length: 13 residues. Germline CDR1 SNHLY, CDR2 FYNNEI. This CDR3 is CASSTREDQPQHF. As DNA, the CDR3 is TGTGCCAGCAGTACCAGGGAAGATCAGCCCCAGCATTTT.

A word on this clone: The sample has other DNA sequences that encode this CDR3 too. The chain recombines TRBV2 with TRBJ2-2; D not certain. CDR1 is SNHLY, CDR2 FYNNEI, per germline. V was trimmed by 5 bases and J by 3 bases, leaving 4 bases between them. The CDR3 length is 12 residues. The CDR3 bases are TGTGCCAGCAGTACGGACACCGGGGAGCTGTTTTTT. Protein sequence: CASSTDTGELFF.

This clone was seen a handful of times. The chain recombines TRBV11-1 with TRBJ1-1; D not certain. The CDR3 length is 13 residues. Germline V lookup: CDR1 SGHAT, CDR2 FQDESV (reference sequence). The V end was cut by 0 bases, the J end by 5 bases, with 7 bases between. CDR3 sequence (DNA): TGTGCCAGCAGCTTAGCCCGGGAAACTGAAGCTTTCTTT. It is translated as CASSLARETEAFF.

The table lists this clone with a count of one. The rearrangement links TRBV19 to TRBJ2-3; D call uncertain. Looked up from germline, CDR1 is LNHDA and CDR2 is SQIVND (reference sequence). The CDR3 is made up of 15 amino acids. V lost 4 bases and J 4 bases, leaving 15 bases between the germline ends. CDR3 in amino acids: CASSTNKDGSDTQYF. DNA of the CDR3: TGTGCCAGTAGTACTAATAAGGACGGGTCAGATACGCAGTATTTT.

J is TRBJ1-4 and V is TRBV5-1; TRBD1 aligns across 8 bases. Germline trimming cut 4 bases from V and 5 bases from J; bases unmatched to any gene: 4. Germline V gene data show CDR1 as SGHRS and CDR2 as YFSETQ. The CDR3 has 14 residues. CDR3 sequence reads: CASSKGQENEKLFF. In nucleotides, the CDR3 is TGCGCCAGCAGCAAGGGACAGGAAAATGAAAAACTGTTTTTT.

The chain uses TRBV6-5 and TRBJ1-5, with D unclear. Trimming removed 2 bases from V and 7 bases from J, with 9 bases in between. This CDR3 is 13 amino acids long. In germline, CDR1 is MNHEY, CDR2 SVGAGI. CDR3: CASSYGLTQPQHF. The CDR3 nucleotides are TGTGCCAGCAGTTACGGACTAACCCAGCCCCAGCATTTT.

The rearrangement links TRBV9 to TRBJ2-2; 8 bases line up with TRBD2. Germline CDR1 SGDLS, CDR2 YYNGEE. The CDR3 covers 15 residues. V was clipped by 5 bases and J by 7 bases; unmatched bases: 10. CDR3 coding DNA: TGTGCCAGCAGGGGCGGGACTAGTGTTGACGGGGAGCTGTTTTTT. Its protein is CASRGGTSVDGELFF.

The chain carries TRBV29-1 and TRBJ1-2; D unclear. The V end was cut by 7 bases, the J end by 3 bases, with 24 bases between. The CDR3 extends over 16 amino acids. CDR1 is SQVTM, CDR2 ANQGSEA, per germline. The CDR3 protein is CSAAHSKGGYDYGYTF. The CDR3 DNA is TGCAGCGCAGCCCATTCGAAGGGAGGCTACGACTATGGCTACACCTTC.

This chain's CDR3 is CASSLSGLGAFF. DNA of the CDR3: TGTGCCAGCAGCTTATCAGGGCTTGGAGCTTTCTTT. The rearrangement joins TRBV7-8 to TRBJ1-1, with D possibly matching TRBD1 (5 bases). Germline CDR1 is SGHVS and CDR2 is FQNEAQ. Trimming pared 2 bases from V and 10 bases from J, leaving 11 bases between. The CDR3 covers 12 residues. Full variable domain (rest looked up from reference TRBV7-8 and TRBJ1-1): GAGVSQSPRYKVAKRGQDVALRCDPISGHVSLFWYQQALGQGPEFLTYFQNEAQLDKSGLPSDRFFAERPEGSVSTLKIQRTQQEDSAVYLCASSLSGLGAFFGQGTRLTVV.

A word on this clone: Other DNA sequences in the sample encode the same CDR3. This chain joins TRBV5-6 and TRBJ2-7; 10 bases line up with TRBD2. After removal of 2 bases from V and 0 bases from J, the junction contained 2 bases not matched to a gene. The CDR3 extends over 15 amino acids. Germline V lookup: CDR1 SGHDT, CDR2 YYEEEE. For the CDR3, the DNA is TGTGCCAGCAGCTTACGGACTAGCGGCTCCTACGAGCAGTACTTC. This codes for CASSLRTSGSYEQYF.

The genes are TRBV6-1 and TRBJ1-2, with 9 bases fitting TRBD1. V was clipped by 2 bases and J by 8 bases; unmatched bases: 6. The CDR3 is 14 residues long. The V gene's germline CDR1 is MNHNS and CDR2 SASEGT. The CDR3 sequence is CASSETQGAYGYTF. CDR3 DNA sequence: TGTGCCAGCAGTGAAACACAGGGGGCTTACGGCTACACCTTC.

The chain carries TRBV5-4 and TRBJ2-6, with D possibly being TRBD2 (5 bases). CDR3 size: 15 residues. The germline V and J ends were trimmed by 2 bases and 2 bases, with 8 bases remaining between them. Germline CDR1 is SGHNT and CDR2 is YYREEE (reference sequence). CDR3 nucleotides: TGTGCCAGCAGCTTCGGGGAAGCTGGGGCCAACGTCCTGACTTTC. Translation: CASSFGEAGANVLTF. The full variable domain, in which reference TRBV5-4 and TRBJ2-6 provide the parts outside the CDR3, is ETGVTQSPTHLIKTRGQQVTLRCSSQSGHNTVSWYQQALGQGPQFIFQYYREEENGRGNFPPRFSGLQFPNYSSELNVNALELDDSALYLCASSFGEAGANVLTFGAGSRLTVL.

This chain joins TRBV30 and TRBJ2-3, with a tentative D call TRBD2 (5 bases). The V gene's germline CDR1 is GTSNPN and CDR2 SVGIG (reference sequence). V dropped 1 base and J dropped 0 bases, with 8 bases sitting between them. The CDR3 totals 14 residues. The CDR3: CAWSGGPSTDTQYF. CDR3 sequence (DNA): TGTGCCTGGAGTGGAGGGCCGAGCACAGATACGCAGTATTTT.

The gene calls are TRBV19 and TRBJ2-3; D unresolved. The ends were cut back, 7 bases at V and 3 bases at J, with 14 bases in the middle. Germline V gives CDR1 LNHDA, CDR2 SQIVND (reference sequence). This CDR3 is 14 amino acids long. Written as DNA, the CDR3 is TGTGCCAGTACCGATAAGGGCCGGACAGATACGCAGTATTTT. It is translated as CASTDKGRTDTQYF.

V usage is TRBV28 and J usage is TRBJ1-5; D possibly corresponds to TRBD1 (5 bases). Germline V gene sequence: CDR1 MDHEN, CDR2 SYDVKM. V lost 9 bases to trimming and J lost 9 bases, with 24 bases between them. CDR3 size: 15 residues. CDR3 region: CASAKAGGTSLPQHF. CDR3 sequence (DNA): TGTGCCAGTGCAAAGGCAGGTGGGACCTCTCTGCCCCAGCATTTT.

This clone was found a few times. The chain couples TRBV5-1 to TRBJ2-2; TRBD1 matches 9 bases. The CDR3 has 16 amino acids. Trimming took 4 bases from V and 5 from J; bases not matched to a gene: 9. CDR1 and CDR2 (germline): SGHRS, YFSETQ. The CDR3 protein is CASSPSQGASTGELFF. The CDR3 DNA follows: TGCGCCAGCAGCCCTTCACAGGGGGCGTCTACCGGGGAGCTGTTTTTT.